The 21 T cell receptor beta chains given below trace back to one sample, sequenced in a study of T-cell memory formation after mild COVID-19. TCRdb fed the 5' RACE reads into MiXCR, producing one record per CDR3 protein. The data contain about 110,000 distinct CDR3 sequences, roughly an eighth of them singletons. Material for sequencing was PBMCs or a T cell subset sorted from them (not recorded which). The receptor set was obtained from an adult woman who had mild COVID-19 (a few samples of this study predate the infection). Cell type and time point are not known.

This clonotype was recorded at least ten times. V usage is TRBV29-1 and J usage is TRBJ2-7, with 7 bases aligning to TRBD1. V gave up 6 bases and J gave up 1 base; unmatched junction bases: 9. This CDR3 is built from 14 residues. Germline loops: CDR1 SQVTM, CDR2 ANQGSEA. The CDR3 DNA reads as TGCAGCGTCGCCCGACAGGGCGTTTCCTACGAGCAGTACTTC. Amino acid sequence: CSVARQGVSYEQYF.

The CDR3 is CATSDFPGGLETQYF. The DNA of the CDR3 is TGTGCCACCAGTGATTTCCCCGGGGGCCTAGAGACCCAGTACTTC. This chain uses TRBV24-1 with TRBJ2-5; D is possibly TRBD1 or TRBD2 (6 bases each). V lost 1 base, J lost 4 bases, and 12 bases lay in between. This CDR3 is 15 amino acids long. CDR1 is KGHDR and CDR2 is SFDVKD in the germline V gene.

The table lists this clonotype with a few counts. CDR3 residues: CASSVASATDTQYF. The CDR3 bases are TGTGCCAGCAGCGTAGCTTCGGCGACAGATACGCAGTATTTT. This chain connects TRBV9 to TRBJ2-3; D gene unclear. The CDR3 is made up of 14 amino acids. Trimming stripped 0 bases from V and 3 bases from J, with 8 bases between. Germline V gene lookup returns CDR1 SGDLS and CDR2 YYNGEE.

This clonotype was seen a handful of times. The chain has TRBV12-3 or TRBV12-4 and TRBJ2-1; tentatively, D is TRBD1 (5 bases). This CDR3 is built from 14 residues. V was pared by 7 bases and J by 2 bases, with 12 bases between. CDR3 protein: CASTVTGPYNEQFF. CDR3 DNA: TGTGCCAGCACTGTAACAGGTCCCTACAATGAGCAGTTCTTC.

This clonotype appeared a few times. This sequence joins TRBV29-1 and TRBJ2-1; D is possibly TRBD2 (5 bases). The CDR3 covers 10 residues. V lost 4 bases to trimming and J lost 10 bases, with 8 bases between them. CDR1 is SQVTM and CDR2 is ANQGSEA in the germline V gene. CDR3: CSVGGGEQFF. DNA of the CDR3: TGCAGCGTTGGAGGCGGGGAGCAGTTCTTC.

This sequence joins TRBV27 and TRBJ2-7; D unresolved. The germline V gene encodes CDR1 MNHEY and CDR2 SMNVEV (reference sequence). Trimming removed 2 bases from V and 2 bases from J, with 13 bases in between. This CDR3 comprises 15 residues. CDR3 region: CASSLEAAGTYEQYF. Here the CDR3 DNA reads TGTGCCAGCAGTTTAGAGGCGGCTGGGACCTACGAGCAGTACTTC.

This clonotype was observed a few times. The gene calls are TRBV7-2 and TRBJ2-7; TRBD2 agrees at 9 bases. The CDR3 has 15 residues. Germline V lookup: CDR1 SGHTA, CDR2 FQGNSA. Trimming took 0 bases from V and 3 from J; bases not matched to a gene: 3. CDR3 sequence: CASSLASSGNYEQYF. DNA of the CDR3: TGTGCCAGCAGCTTAGCGTCTAGCGGGAACTACGAGCAGTACTTC.

The V and J genes are TRBV2 and TRBJ2-7, with 11 bases matching TRBD2. The V gene end was trimmed by 5 bases and the J gene end by 4 bases; junction bases not matched to a gene: 7. This CDR3 comprises 15 residues. Germline V gene sequence: CDR1 SNHLY, CDR2 FYNNEI. CDR3 sequence: CASSSLAGGWYEQYF. In DNA form, the CDR3 reads TGTGCCAGCAGTTCCCTAGCGGGAGGTTGGTACGAGCAGTACTTC. Filled out from reference TRBV2 and TRBJ2-7, the complete variable domain reads EPEVTQTPSHQVTQMGQEVILRCVPISNHLYFYWYRQILGQKVEFLVSFYNNEISEKSEIFDDQFSVERPDGSNFTLKIRSTKLEDSAMYFCASSSLAGGWYEQYFGPGTRLTVT.

The V and J genes are TRBV20-1 and TRBJ1-6, with a possible D match to TRBD1 (6 bases). Per germline, CDR1 DFQATT and CDR2 SNEGSKA (reference sequence). CDR3 length equals 14 residues. V dropped 3 bases and J dropped 10 bases, with 16 bases sitting between them. The CDR3 loop is CSASASDSLSPLHF. Here the CDR3 DNA reads TGCAGTGCTAGTGCGTCGGACAGCTTATCACCCCTCCACTTT.

The CDR3: CASSVGGSGNEQFF. The DNA for the CDR3 is TGTGCCAGCAGCGTAGGTGGGTCAGGCAATGAGCAGTTCTTC. The gene calls are TRBV9 and TRBJ2-1; D gene ambiguous. The CDR3 length is 14 residues. Germline CDR1 reads SGDLS; CDR2 reads YYNGEE. The V end lost 0 bases, the J end lost 6 bases, and 10 bases lay between the germline ends. Filled out from reference TRBV9 and TRBJ2-1, the complete variable domain reads DSGVTQTPKHLITATGQRVTLRCSPRSGDLSVYWYQQSLDQGLQFLIQYYNGEERAKGNILERFSAQQFPDLHSELNLSSLELGDSALYFCASSVGGSGNEQFFGPGTRLTVL.

A few counts support this clonotype. The chain links TRBV9 to TRBJ2-1; D may be TRBD2 (5 bases). This CDR3 has 14 amino acids. Trimming shortened V by 4 bases and J by 9 bases, and 17 bases separated the two germline ends. In germline, CDR1 is SGDLS, CDR2 YYNGEE. The CDR3 reads CASSPSLAVGEQFF. CDR3 nucleotides: TGTGCCAGCAGCCCCAGTCTAGCAGTGGGTGAGCAGTTCTTC.

The sample holds a few counts of this clonotype. Written as DNA, the CDR3 is TGTGCCTGGAATAAGGGGGACCTAAACATTCAGTACTTC. Its translation: CAWNKGDLNIQYF. This chain links TRBV30 with TRBJ2-4; D is perhaps TRBD1 (6 bases). CDR3 length equals 13 residues. Germline loops: CDR1 GTSNPN, CDR2 SVGIG (reference sequence). The V end lost 4 bases, the J end lost 6 bases, and 13 bases lay between the germline ends.

Only a few counts were recorded for this clonotype. V and J are TRBV3-1 and TRBJ2-5; 12 bases line up with TRBD1. The CDR3 runs 18 residues. The J segment lost 5 bases and the V segment lost 2 bases, leaving 12 bases of the junction unmatched. Germline-derived CDR1 and CDR2 are LGHDT and YNNKEL (reference sequence). The CDR3 nucleotides read TGTGCCAGCAGCCAATTGTCCGGGACAGGGGGCTTCGGGGAGACCCAGTACTTC. Translating gives CASSQLSGTGGFGETQYF.

This clonotype has at least ten counts. This sequence joins TRBV5-5 and TRBJ2-7, with TRBD2 matching over 7 bases. The J segment lost 0 bases and the V segment lost 0 bases, leaving 12 bases of the junction unmatched. CDR3 length equals 18 residues. Germline V gene data show CDR1 as SGHKS and CDR2 as YYEKEE (reference sequence). CDR3 bases: TGTGCCAGCAGCTTGGAGGCCTACCACGGGAGGACCTCCTACGAGCAGTACTTC. Translating gives CASSLEAYHGRTSYEQYF.

The chain combines TRBV7-9 with TRBJ2-2; a possible D gene is TRBD2 (6 bases). The CDR3 contains 15 residues. V was clipped by 5 bases and J by 7 bases, with 17 bases between them. Germline V CDR1 and CDR2: SEHNR, FQNEAQ (reference sequence). This CDR3 is CASSGPASVDGELFF. As DNA, the CDR3 is TGTGCCAGCAGCGGACCGGCTAGCGTGGACGGGGAGCTGTTTTTT.

The CDR3 is CSAEQGSYEQYF. In DNA, the CDR3 is TGCAGTGCAGAGCAGGGTTCCTACGAGCAGTACTTC. This rearrangement joins TRBV20-1 to TRBJ2-7; weak D call: TRBD1 (5 bases). The ends were cut back, 6 bases at V and 1 base at J, with 10 bases in the middle. CDR3 length: 12 residues. Germline CDR1 reads DFQATT; CDR2 reads SNEGSKA (reference sequence).

This clonotype was observed a handful of times. CDR3 DNA sequence: TGCGCCAGCAGCCAGGACCCCGGTGCGGGGGGCGTTGAGACCCAGTACTTC. Amino acids: CASSQDPGAGGVETQYF. The V call is TRBV4-3, the J call TRBJ2-5; 8 bases align to TRBD2. The CDR3 sequence is 17 residues long. In germline, CDR1 is LGHNA, CDR2 YSLEER. The J segment lost 5 bases and the V segment lost 3 bases, leaving 14 bases of the junction unmatched.

The chain joins TRBV5-6 to TRBJ2-7; 7 bases agree with TRBD1. The CDR3 contains 15 residues. Per germline, CDR1 SGHDT and CDR2 YYEEEE. Losses at the gene ends were 6 bases for V and 0 bases for J; bases not matched to a gene: 9. CDR3 sequence: CASNLGQASSYEQYF. The CDR3 region has the DNA TGTGCCAGCAACCTAGGACAGGCTAGCTCCTACGAGCAGTACTTC.

The chain has TRBV2 and TRBJ2-3; D unclear. V lost 7 bases and J 7 bases, leaving 21 bases between the germline ends. The CDR3 sequence is 15 residues long. Germline values: CDR1 SNHLY, CDR2 FYNNEI. CDR3 coding DNA: TGTGCCAGCACCGAGACCGGATCCATTTCTTATACGCAGTATTTT. It encodes CASTETGSISYTQYF.

This clonotype was recorded a few times. The chain couples TRBV19 to TRBJ2-1; D may be TRBD1 (6 bases). Trimming stripped 3 bases from V and 10 bases from J, with 13 bases between. Germline V gene sequence: CDR1 LNHDA, CDR2 SQIVND (reference sequence). CDR3 length: 13 amino acids. The CDR3 loop reads CASSILGAEEQFF. The DNA for the CDR3 is TGTGCCAGTAGTATCCTGGGGGCGGAAGAGCAGTTCTTC.

The chain recombines TRBV2 with TRBJ2-3, with D tentatively TRBD1 (5 bases). CDR1 is SNHLY, CDR2 FYNNEI, per germline. The ends were cut back, 8 bases at V and 0 bases at J, with 18 bases in the middle. The CDR3 is made up of 16 amino acids. This CDR3 is CASLAGLSSSTDTQYF. The CDR3 DNA sequence: TGTGCCAGCTTGGCAGGGTTAAGTTCTAGCACAGATACGCAGTATTTT.